Below, 31 T cell receptor beta chains from the same sample are listed, as sequenced in a study of CD8+ T cells in alopecia areata (dated by TCRdb to 2017 to 2018). Libraries were prepared through the immunoSEQ multiplex PCR assay. RNA was extracted from all samples and reverse transcribed into cDNA, which served as template for TCR sequencing. This immuneACCESS table, as held by TCRdb, lists in-frame sequences with V and J called but not all clones. Of the missing ones, under half trace to an unresolved V gene in checked studies; the others have no known cause. For this sample there are fewer than 200,000 clones; approximately 59% appear just once. Roughly 17% of the sample is in the top ten clones. The sample's treatment or condition label, decoded: oral pan-JAK inhibitor, 5-10 mg twice daily. The sequences come from CD4+ T cells sorted from blood, collected at approximately week 56, from a patient treated with tofacitinib. Every receptor here comes from a human donor with alopecia areata.

This rearrangement joins TRBV15 to TRBJ2-7; D uncertain. Germline assignment: CDR1 LNHNV and CDR2 YYDKDF (reference sequence). V lost 1 base and J lost 3, with 10 bases in between. The CDR3 has 14 amino acids. CDR3 residues: CATSRGDRFYEQYF. The CDR3, as DNA: TGTGCCACCAGCAGAGGAGACCGATTCTACGAGCAGTACTTC.

This clone was observed a handful of times. V and J are TRBV6-1 and TRBJ2-3; TRBD2 matches 7 bases. The CDR3 spans 13 residues. The ends lost 8 bases at V and 6 bases at J; junction bases unmatched: 8. The germline CDR1 and CDR2 sequences are MNHNS and SASEGT. CDR3 coding DNA: TGTGCCAGCTCCGGGACTAAGCTGGATACGCAGTATTTT. Protein product: CASSGTKLDTQYF.

This chain connects TRBV11-1 to TRBJ2-5, with D unresolved. The V gene's germline CDR1 is SGHAT and CDR2 FQDESV (reference sequence). V was clipped by 3 bases and J by 4 bases, with 9 bases between them. The CDR3 has 13 amino acids. CDR3 in DNA: TGTGCCAGCAGCTTTTATCGCGGAGAGACCCAGTACTTC. Encoded protein: CASSFYRGETQYF.

The chain is built from TRBV6-6 and TRBJ1-1; the D gene is possibly TRBD1 (5 bases). V was cut by 10 bases and J by 8 bases, with 17 bases left in between. CDR1 is MNHNY, CDR2 SVGAGI, per germline (reference sequence). This CDR3 comprises 12 residues. CDR3 residues: CATSQWGSEAFF. DNA of the CDR3: TGTGCCACCTCCCAGTGGGGGTCCGAAGCTTTCTTT.

To note about this clone: Other DNA variants within this sample encode the same CDR3. The V gene is TRBV7-9, the J gene TRBJ2-5, with TRBD1 matching 7 bases. The J segment lost 5 bases and the V segment lost 5 bases, leaving 5 bases of the junction unmatched. CDR3 length equals 13 residues. Germline assignment: CDR1 SEHNR and CDR2 FQNEAQ (reference sequence). The DNA of the CDR3 is TGTGCCAGCAGCCCTAGGGGGCCGGAGACCCAGTACTTC. Translating it yields CASSPRGPETQYF.

Notes on this clone: This same CDR3 is encoded by further DNA sequences in the sample. This chain's CDR3 is CAWSVHQGNYGYTF. In DNA, the CDR3 is TGTGCCTGGAGTGTACACCAGGGCAACTATGGCTACACCTTC. The chain has TRBV30 and TRBJ1-2, with D perhaps TRBD1 (5 bases). Trimming removed 0 bases at V and 2 bases at J, with 10 bases between. CDR3 length: 14 amino acids. Germline V gene data show CDR1 as GTSNPN and CDR2 as SVGIG (reference sequence).

The chain joins TRBV29-1 to TRBJ1-2; D is unclear. From germline, CDR1 is SQVTM and CDR2 ANQGSEA. This CDR3 comprises 8 residues. Trimming cost V 8 bases and J 6 bases, with 4 bases left between them. CDR3: CSTNGYTF. CDR3 DNA: TGCAGCACCAATGGCTACACCTTC.

This chain links TRBV4-1 with TRBJ2-5, with D perhaps TRBD2 (6 bases). Per the germline V gene, CDR1 is MGHRA and CDR2 is YSYEKL. The CDR3 runs to 18 residues. Trimming took 2 bases from V and 2 from J, leaving 21 bases between them. CDR3 DNA: TGCGCCAGCAGCCAAACTATACGGGGGTCCCCTTTACAAGAGACCCAGTACTTC. Translated: CASSQTIRGSPLQETQYF.

This clone appeared once. The V call is TRBV11-3, the J call TRBJ2-3; unclear D gene. CDR1 and CDR2 (germline): SGHNT, YENEEA. This CDR3 spans 16 amino acids. V was trimmed by 5 bases and J by 0 bases, leaving 15 bases between them. This chain's CDR3 is CASSLRAAVSTDTQYF. In DNA form, the CDR3 reads TGTGCCAGCAGCCTAAGGGCTGCGGTTAGCACAGATACGCAGTATTTT.

The V and J genes are TRBV7-8 and TRBJ1-2, with 8 bases lining up with TRBD1. This CDR3 region has 13 residues. The J segment lost 8 bases and the V segment lost 5 bases, leaving 7 bases of the junction unmatched. Germline CDR1 reads SGHVS; CDR2 reads FQNEAQ. For the CDR3, the DNA is TGTGCCAGCAGCATCGACAGGGGTAGGGGCTACACCTTC. Translating it yields CASSIDRGRGYTF.

This chain joins TRBV2 and TRBJ2-2, with D uncertain. The V gene lost 4 bases and the J gene lost 3 bases, with 6 bases spanning the gap. CDR3 length: 13 amino acids. Germline values: CDR1 SNHLY, CDR2 FYNNEI. In nucleotides, the CDR3 is TGTGCCAGCAGTGGTATGGACACCGGGGAGCTGTTTTTT. It is translated as CASSGMDTGELFF.

The chain joins TRBV7-2 to TRBJ2-6, with D unresolved. This CDR3 is 15 amino acids long. Germline V gene lookup returns CDR1 SGHTA and CDR2 FQGNSA. V was clipped by 5 bases and J by 0 bases, with 8 bases between them. CDR3 DNA sequence: TGTGCCAGCAGCCCTAGTTCCTCTGGGGCCAACGTCCTGACTTTC. Its protein product is CASSPSSSGANVLTF.

The V call is TRBV12-5, the J call TRBJ1-2; 8 bases map to TRBD1. V shed 5 bases, J shed 4 bases, and the junction held 9 bases outside the gene matches. CDR3 length: 15 residues. CDR1 and CDR2 from the germline V gene are LGHNT and FRNRAP. This CDR3 is CASGQGAILTYGYTF. The CDR3 DNA is TGTGCTAGTGGTCAGGGGGCGATACTGACCTATGGCTACACCTTC. Full variable domain (remainder filled in from reference TRBV12-5 and TRBJ1-2): DARVTQTPRHKVTEMGQEVTMRCQPILGHNTVFWYRQTMMQGLELLAYFRNRAPLDDSGMPKDRFSAEMPDATLATLKIQPSEPRDSAVYFCASGQGAILTYGYTFGSGTRLTVV.

This rearrangement joins TRBV30 to TRBJ2-1, with D possibly matching TRBD1 (5 bases). V dropped 0 bases and J dropped 4 bases, with 10 bases sitting between them. This CDR3 is 14 amino acids long. CDR1 and CDR2 from the germline V gene are GTSNPN and SVGIG (reference sequence). For the CDR3, the DNA is TGTGCCTGGAGTGTCGGCCAGGGATACAATGAGCAGTTCTTC. Its translation is CAWSVGQGYNEQFF.

The count of this clone is one. V is TRBV30 and J is TRBJ1-5, with D uncertain. The germline V and J ends were trimmed by 0 bases and 4 bases, with 10 bases remaining between them. The CDR3 is made up of 14 amino acids. Looked up from germline, CDR1 is GTSNPN and CDR2 is SVGIG (reference sequence). DNA of the CDR3: TGTGCCTGGAGTGTAGGTCACGGGAATCAGCCCCAGCATTTT. Its translation is CAWSVGHGNQPQHF.

In its sample, this clone was seen once. The chain links TRBV29-1 to TRBJ1-1; tentatively, D is TRBD1 (5 bases). This CDR3 has 14 amino acids. CDR1 is SQVTM and CDR2 is ANQGSEA in the germline V gene. V was trimmed by 4 bases and J by 0 bases, leaving 12 bases between them. CDR3 protein: CSVVGTRMNTEAFF. Written as DNA, the CDR3 is TGCAGCGTTGTTGGGACCCGGATGAACACTGAAGCTTTCTTT.

The chain couples TRBV7-6 to TRBJ1-2; the D is unclear. This CDR3 contains 16 residues. Trimming removed 1 base from V and 1 base from J, with 13 bases in between. Germline loops: CDR1 SGHVS, CDR2 FNYEAQ. The CDR3 bases are TGTGCCAGCAGCTTAGGTTCGTCAGGTGATAACTATGGCTACACCTTC. Amino acid sequence: CASSLGSSGDNYGYTF.

In this sample, this clone turned up a few times. This chain uses TRBV19 with TRBJ2-4; D unresolved. Germline values: CDR1 LNHDA, CDR2 SQIVND (reference sequence). The V end was cut by 5 bases, the J end by 13 bases, with 18 bases between. CDR3 length: 13 amino acids. In nucleotides, the CDR3 is TGTGCCAGTAGTCTCCGCTTCTCGGCCTCGCAGTACTTC. Its protein is CASSLRFSASQYF.

The chain recombines TRBV29-1 with TRBJ1-5; possible D gene TRBD1, 6 bases. The V end was cut by 3 bases, the J end by 9 bases, with 15 bases between. The CDR3 extends over 13 amino acids. Germline V gene sequence: CDR1 SQVTM, CDR2 ANQGSEA. Written as DNA, the CDR3 is TGCAGCGTTGATGCCGGGGGCGGGCGGCCCCAGCATTTT. Encoded protein: CSVDAGGGRPQHF.

The chain recombines TRBV18 with TRBJ1-3; D unresolved. There are 15 residues in the CDR3. Trimming pared 1 base from V and 2 bases from J, leaving 9 bases between. The germline V gene encodes CDR1 KGHSH and CDR2 LQKENI. The CDR3 protein is CASSPLGTPGNTIYF. CDR3 DNA sequence: TGTGCCAGCTCACCACTCGGCACTCCTGGAAACACCATATATTTT.

Remarks on this clone: At one end, the junction sequence differs from germline, possibly due to a read error. The same CDR3 also results from other DNA sequences found in this sample. The chain couples TRBV2 to TRBJ2-5, with D unresolved. The CDR3 runs to 11 residues. Per the germline V gene, CDR1 is SNHLY and CDR2 is FYNNEI. CDR3 DNA: TGTGCCAGCAGTGACCAGGAGACCCAGTACTTC. This sequence encodes CASSDQETQYF. Based on the CDR3 plus reference TRBV2 and TRBJ2-5, the full variable domain is EPEVTQTPSHQVTQMGQEVILRCVPISNHLYFYWYRQILGQKVEFLVSFYNNEISEKSEIFDDQFSVERPDGSNFTLKIRSTKLEDSAMYFCASSDQETQYFGPGTRLLVL.

This sequence joins TRBV5-6 and TRBJ2-3, with D perhaps given as TRBD1 or TRBD2 (6 bases each). Germline lookup yields CDR1 SGHDT and CDR2 YYEEEE. This CDR3 is built from 14 residues. The germline V and J ends were trimmed by 0 bases and 10 bases, with 15 bases remaining between them. CDR3 residues: CASSLAGAGSPQYF. CDR3 coding DNA: TGTGCCAGCAGCTTGGCGGGGGCAGGCAGCCCGCAGTATTTT. Together with reference TRBV5-6 and TRBJ2-3, the CDR3 gives the full variable domain: DAGVTQSPTHLIKTRGQQVTLRCSPKSGHDTVSWYQQALGQGPQFIFQYYEEEERQRGNFPDRFSGHQFPNYSSELNVNALLLGDSALYLCASSLAGAGSPQYFGPGTRLTVL.

The gene calls are TRBV9 and TRBJ2-5; D perhaps matches TRBD1 (7 bases). Matching the DNA end better, TRBJ2-7 makes the J call doubtful. Per germline, CDR1 SGDLS and CDR2 YYNGEE. The CDR3 totals 12 residues. CDR3 residues: CASSPGGSEQYF. As DNA, the CDR3 is TGTGCCAGCAGCCCAGGGGGGAGCGAGCAGTACTTC.

This clone has only one observation. CDR3 sequence: CASTIEQGSYEQYF. The CDR3 nucleotides are TGTGCCAGCACCATCGAACAGGGCTCCTACGAGCAGTACTTC. V gene TRBV6-6 combines with J gene TRBJ2-5, with D possibly TRBD1 on 6 matching bases. The J call may be mistaken, given a closer DNA end match to TRBJ2-7. The CDR3 totals 14 residues. Germline V gives CDR1 MNHNY, CDR2 SVGAGI (reference sequence).

The rearrangement uses TRBV5-1 and TRBJ1-1, with 7 bases lining up with TRBD1. Germline values: CDR1 SGHRS, CDR2 YFSETQ. The CDR3 runs 14 residues. V was clipped by 4 bases and J by 8 bases; unmatched bases: 11. This CDR3 is CASSVPYRGEEAFF. Written as DNA, the CDR3 is TGCGCCAGCAGCGTCCCGTACAGGGGAGAAGAAGCTTTCTTT.

This clone was seen more than once but under ten times. The chain links TRBV5-1 to TRBJ2-3, with TRBD2 as a possible D gene (5 bases). Trimming cost V 0 bases and J 3 bases, with 14 bases left between them. CDR1 and CDR2 (germline): SGHRS, YFSETQ. This CDR3 is 16 amino acids long. The CDR3 nucleotides read TGCGCCAGCAGCTTGGGAGGCCTTTCGGGGACAGATACGCAGTATTTT. Translated: CASSLGGLSGTDTQYF. The whole variable domain, filled in from reference TRBV5-1 and TRBJ2-3, reads KAGVTQTPRYLIKTRGQQVTLSCSPISGHRSVSWYQQTPGQGLQFLFEYFSETQRNKGNFPGRFSGRQFSNSRSEMNVSTLELGDSALYLCASSLGGLSGTDTQYFGPGTRLTVL.

This clone was counted a few times. This sequence joins TRBV7-2 and TRBJ2-7; a weak D match, TRBD1 (6 bases). CDR3 size: 13 residues. The V end lost 5 bases, the J end lost 2 bases, and 10 bases lay between the germline ends. Germline CDR1 reads SGHTA; CDR2 reads FQGNSA. For the CDR3, the DNA is TGTGCCAGCAGCCTACAGGGCACCTACGAGCAGTACTTC. Residues: CASSLQGTYEQYF.

CDR3 sequence (DNA): TGTGCCAGCAGCACAACAGGGGTGCTAGAGACCCAGTACTTC. Translation: CASSTTGVLETQYF. The V call is TRBV9, the J call TRBJ2-5, with 7 bases that match TRBD1. V lost 4 bases and J lost 4; bases outside the gene matches: 7. This CDR3 has 14 amino acids. Germline V gene sequence: CDR1 SGDLS, CDR2 YYNGEE.

The chain uses TRBV23-1 and TRBJ2-1, with 7 bases aligning to TRBD1. TRBV23-1 is marked as an open reading frame, function uncertain. The ends lost 2 bases at V and 9 bases at J; junction bases unmatched: 13. The CDR3 is 16 residues long. The CDR3 region is CASSQGGRGMSSEQFF. Here the CDR3 DNA reads TGCGCCAGCAGTCAAGGTGGCAGGGGGATGAGCAGTGAGCAGTTCTTC.

This clone came up many times. The chain recombines TRBV14 with TRBJ2-7; D is uncertain. V shed 0 bases and J shed 3 bases, with 9 bases lying between them. The CDR3 spans 14 residues. In germline, CDR1 is SGHDN, CDR2 FVKESK. The CDR3, as DNA: TGTGCCAGCAGCCAAGATCTGGCTAGCTACGAGCAGTACTTC. Amino acids: CASSQDLASYEQYF.

This clone was detected only a few times. The chain recombines TRBV7-3 with TRBJ2-7; D is uncertain. The CDR3 loop spans 14 amino acids. CDR1 is SGHTA and CDR2 is FQGTGA in the germline V gene. V was shortened by 1 base and J by 0 bases, with 7 bases between the two germline ends. CDR3 in DNA: TGTGCCAGCAGCTTAAGCCCCAGCTCCTACGAGCAGTACTTC. Translating it yields CASSLSPSSYEQYF.